The 32 T cell receptor beta chains in this list originate from one sample, sequenced in a study of a mutant IDH1 vaccine in newly diagnosed glioma. TCRdb keeps only in-frame clones here, not all; method: immunoSEQ multiplex PCR. The data show 25,000 to 30,000 clones, 70% to 85% seen once. Antigens of these TCRs are unknown. The time point here: week 5, during vaccination. In every dose of vaccine, 300 ug of mutant IDH1 20-mer peptide was given alongside topical imiquimod. This sample comprised PBMCs, obtained from a glioma patient whose treatment included an IDH1 peptide vaccine. The receptors originated from a man aged 35-49 years with glioma. Some clones in this sample may be carry-over from other donors' samples.

This clone occurred a few times. The genes are TRBV6-1 and TRBJ1-5; possible D gene TRBD1, 6 bases. The CDR3 consists of 13 residues. Trimming shortened V by 5 bases and J by 2 bases, and 7 bases separated the two germline ends. In germline, CDR1 is MNHNS, CDR2 SASEGT. CDR3 in DNA: TGTGCCAGCAGTAGACAGGGCAATCAGCCCCAGCATTTT. Protein product: CASSRQGNQPQHF.

This clone was detected only once. V is TRBV15 and J is TRBJ2-6; D gene uncertain. The germline V gene encodes CDR1 LNHNV and CDR2 YYDKDF (reference sequence). V was shortened by 0 bases and J by 2 bases, with 8 bases between the two germline ends. The CDR3 totals 16 residues. The CDR3 sequence: CATSREATAGANVLTF. In DNA form, the CDR3 reads TGTGCCACCAGCAGAGAAGCAACGGCTGGGGCCAACGTCCTGACTTTC.

The rearrangement joins TRBV21-1 to TRBJ1-3. TRBV21-1 is flagged as a pseudogene. This CDR3 spans 17 amino acids. In nucleotides, the CDR3 is TGTGCCAGCAGCAAAGAATTAGGAATTTACTCTGGAAACACCATATATTTT. Protein sequence: CASSKELGIYSGNTIYF.

The chain uses TRBV13 and TRBJ2-5; D is unresolved. Per germline, CDR1 PRHDT and CDR2 FYEKMQ (reference sequence). V was trimmed by 6 bases and J by 3 bases, leaving 11 bases between them. The CDR3 is 13 amino acids. The CDR3 is CASSNLLEETQYF. CDR3 DNA: TGTGCCAGCAGTAACCTTCTAGAAGAGACCCAGTACTTC.

The chain combines TRBV30 with TRBJ1-6; D is perhaps TRBD1 (5 bases). This CDR3 is built from 13 residues. The germline V and J ends were trimmed by 1 base and 10 bases, with 11 bases remaining between them. CDR1 is GTSNPN, CDR2 SVGIG, per germline (reference sequence). The CDR3 DNA reads TGTGCCTGGAGTGGGGGGGACGGCTCACCCCTCCACTTT. It is translated as CAWSGGDGSPLHF.

This clone was counted a single time. The chain recombines TRBV6-6 with TRBJ2-3; D may be TRBD1 (6 bases). CDR1 and CDR2 (germline): MNHNY, SVGAGI (reference sequence). V lost 7 bases and J 3 bases, leaving 11 bases between the germline ends. This CDR3 is 13 amino acids long. The CDR3: CASTGQQTDTQYF. CDR3 nucleotide sequence: TGTGCCAGCACCGGACAGCAGACAGATACGCAGTATTTT.

The rearrangement joins TRBV4-3 to TRBJ1-2, with D possibly matching TRBD1 (5 bases). Germline CDR1 is LGHNA and CDR2 is YSLEER. CDR3 length: 17 residues. The V end was cut by 1 base, the J end by 0 bases, with 15 bases between. CDR3 in DNA: TGCGCCAGCAGCCAAGTGGGGGGTGACAGATCTAACTATGGCTACACCTTC. This sequence encodes CASSQVGGDRSNYGYTF.

The chain couples TRBV6-5 to TRBJ1-1; possible D gene TRBD1, 5 bases. Germline assignment: CDR1 MNHEY and CDR2 SVGAGI. This CDR3 has 14 amino acids. V was cut by 0 bases and J by 5 bases, with 10 bases left in between. CDR3 DNA sequence: TGTGCCAGCAGTTACTCGGGGGGTCGAACTGAAGCTTTCTTT. Its translation: CASSYSGGRTEAFF.

The chain carries TRBV9 and TRBJ2-7; TRBD2 aligns across 12 bases. Trimming removed 0 bases from V and 3 bases from J; junction bases left unmatched: 1. The CDR3 sequence is 15 residues long. Per the germline V gene, CDR1 is SGDLS and CDR2 is YYNGEE. In DNA form, the CDR3 reads TGTGCCAGCAGCGTAGGGACTAGCGGGGACTACGAGCAGTACTTC. Amino acids: CASSVGTSGDYEQYF.

This sequence joins TRBV5-1 and TRBJ1-2; 10 bases match TRBD1. With V trimmed by 2 bases and J by 3 bases, 1 base remained unmatched. The CDR3 runs 14 residues. Germline V CDR1 and CDR2: SGHRS, YFSETQ. The CDR3 DNA follows: TGCGCCAGCAGCTTAGGACAGGGGGACTATGGCTACACCTTC. It translates to CASSLGQGDYGYTF.

This chain connects TRBV7-8 to TRBJ2-7; a weak D match, TRBD1 (6 bases). The ends were cut back, 5 bases at V and 3 bases at J, with 8 bases in the middle. CDR1 is SGHVS, CDR2 FQNEAQ, per germline. The CDR3 covers 12 residues. The CDR3 region is CASSRDIYEQYF. CDR3 sequence (DNA): TGTGCCAGCAGCCGGGACATCTACGAGCAGTACTTC.

The chain is built from TRBV5-1 and TRBJ2-1, with a tentative D call TRBD2 (5 bases). Trimming left V 0 bases short and J 9 bases short, with 13 bases between. The CDR3 contains 14 residues. Germline CDR1 reads SGHRS; CDR2 reads YFSETQ. In DNA form, the CDR3 reads TGCGCCAGCAGCTTGGCTACGGACTCCACTGAGCAGTTCTTC. This encodes CASSLATDSTEQFF. The full variable domain, rest sourced from reference TRBV5-1 and TRBJ2-1, is KAGVTQTPRYLIKTRGQQVTLSCSPISGHRSVSWYQQTPGQGLQFLFEYFSETQRNKGNFPGRFSGRQFSNSRSEMNVSTLELGDSALYLCASSLATDSTEQFFGPGTRLTVL.

CDR3 sequence reads: CASSVQGPTNEKLFF. The CDR3, as DNA: TGTGCCAGCAGTGTCCAGGGACCAACTAATGAAAAACTGTTTTTT. The V call is TRBV2, the J call TRBJ1-4; a possible D gene is TRBD1 (5 bases). Per germline, CDR1 SNHLY and CDR2 FYNNEI. Trimming shortened V by 4 bases and J by 0 bases, and 9 bases separated the two germline ends. The CDR3 loop spans 15 amino acids. Full variable domain (missing parts from reference TRBV2 and TRBJ1-4): EPEVTQTPSHQVTQMGQEVILRCVPISNHLYFYWYRQILGQKVEFLVSFYNNEISEKSEIFDDQFSVERPDGSNFTLKIRSTKLEDSAMYFCASSVQGPTNEKLFFGSGTQLSVL.

V usage is TRBV6-5 and J usage is TRBJ2-3, with TRBD1 identical over 8 bases. This CDR3 spans 15 amino acids. Germline CDR1 is MNHEY and CDR2 is SVGAGI. V lost 4 bases and J lost 0; bases outside the gene matches: 3. The CDR3 region is CASSLQGASTDTQYF. The CDR3 nucleotides are TGTGCCAGCAGTTTGCAGGGGGCTAGCACAGATACGCAGTATTTT.

This clone was observed a single time. This sequence joins TRBV9 and TRBJ2-2, with 15 nucleotides matching TRBD2. The CDR3 sequence is 17 residues long. Germline V lookup: CDR1 SGDLS, CDR2 YYNGEE. V lost 3 bases to trimming and J lost 6 bases; unmatched junction nucleotides: 6. CDR3: CASSDGLAGGGPGELFF. The CDR3 DNA sequence: TGTGCCAGCAGCGACGGACTAGCGGGGGGGGGACCCGGGGAGCTGTTTTTT.

On this clone: This CDR3 is also generated by other DNA sequences in the sample. The chain carries TRBV11-2 and TRBJ2-5; D unresolved. Germline loops: CDR1 SGHAT, CDR2 FQNNGV. V was shortened by 3 bases and J by 5 bases, with 4 bases between the two germline ends. This CDR3 is built from 11 residues. The CDR3 DNA reads TGTGCCAGCAGCTTGGTGGAGACCCAGTACTTC. Encoded protein: CASSLVETQYF. Combining the CDR3 with reference TRBV11-2 and TRBJ2-5 gives the whole variable domain EAGVAQSPRYKIIEKRQSVAFWCNPISGHATLYWYQQILGQGPKLLIQFQNNGVVDDSQLPKDRFSAERLKGVDSTLKIQPAKLEDSAVYLCASSLVETQYFGPGTRLLVL.

The chain recombines TRBV12-5 with TRBJ1-1, with no clear D. V lost 1 base, J lost 11 bases, and 11 bases lay in between. The CDR3 extends over 12 amino acids. Germline CDR1 LGHNT, CDR2 FRNRAP. CDR3 amino acids: CASGLEPVAAFF. CDR3 in DNA: TGTGCTAGTGGTTTGGAACCCGTAGCTGCTTTCTTT.

This chain joins TRBV11-2 and TRBJ2-2, with TRBD2 matching 15 bases. From germline, CDR1 is SGHAT and CDR2 FQNNGV. The CDR3 has 18 residues. The junction had 8 bases not matched to a gene; V was cut back by 2 bases and J by 7 bases. Written as DNA, the CDR3 is TGTGCCAGCAGCTTATTAGGGACTAGCGGGGGGCCGGGCGGGGAGCTGTTTTTT. Protein sequence: CASSLLGTSGGPGGELFF.

The chain is built from TRBV15 and TRBJ2-7; D unclear. Trimming pared 2 bases from V and 0 bases from J, leaving 11 bases between. CDR3 length: 15 residues. The germline gives CDR1 LNHNV, CDR2 YYDKDF (reference sequence). In nucleotides, the CDR3 is TGTGCCACCAGCAGAAGTCAGGCGCTCTCCTACGAGCAGTACTTC. Its protein is CATSRSQALSYEQYF.

This clone appeared a single time. The chain combines TRBV5-1 with TRBJ1-2; unclear D gene. V shed 2 bases and J shed 4 bases, with 9 bases lying between them. The CDR3 totals 13 residues. Per the germline V gene, CDR1 is SGHRS and CDR2 is YFSETQ. In nucleotides, the CDR3 is TGCGCCAGCAGCTTCGACGAGTCCTATGGCTACACCTTC. The encoded protein is CASSFDESYGYTF.

The CDR3, as DNA: TGTGCCAGCTCACCAACTTGGAATTCACCCCTCCACTTT. The encoded protein is CASSPTWNSPLHF. The chain links TRBV18 to TRBJ1-6; D remains unclear. This CDR3 contains 13 residues. From germline, CDR1 is KGHSH and CDR2 LQKENI. With 2 bases removed from V and 7 bases from J, the gap between germline ends came to 6 bases.

The chain is built from TRBV27 and TRBJ2-5; D is unclear. CDR1 is MNHEY, CDR2 SMNVEV, per germline (reference sequence). CDR3 length equals 14 residues. Trimming shortened V by 4 bases and J by 1 base, and 10 bases separated the two germline ends. The DNA of the CDR3 is TGTGCCAGCAGTTCTTGGACGAGCCAAGAGACCCAGTACTTC. It specifies CASSSWTSQETQYF.

The V call is TRBV7-8, the J call TRBJ1-5; D is unresolved. In germline, CDR1 is SGHVS, CDR2 FQNEAQ. V lost 6 bases and J lost 0, with 6 bases in between. This CDR3 is 13 amino acids long. CDR3: CASSRDSNQPQHF. The DNA for the CDR3 is TGTGCCAGCAGTCGGGATAGCAATCAGCCCCAGCATTTT.

This chain connects TRBV19 to TRBJ2-7, with D unresolved. Trimming removed 8 bases from V and 0 bases from J, with 14 bases in between. Looked up from germline, CDR1 is LNHDA and CDR2 is SQIVND (reference sequence). The length of the CDR3 is 14 residues. DNA for the CDR3: TGTGCCAGTTCCTTGGGATACGTCTCCTACGAGCAGTACTTC. It specifies CASSLGYVSYEQYF.

This clone was seen once. The chain uses TRBV10-3 and TRBJ1-1, with D perhaps TRBD1 (5 bases). The CDR3 length is 17 residues. Germline loops: CDR1 ENHRY, CDR2 SYGVKD. V was pared by 6 bases and J by 2 bases, with 22 bases between. For the CDR3, the DNA is TGTGCCATCAGAAGAGGAGAAGCAAGGGGCCAAAACACTGAAGCTTTCTTT. This translates into CAIRRGEARGQNTEAFF.

The chain is built from TRBV5-1 and TRBJ2-3; 13 positions agree with TRBD2. Trimming at V came to 0 bases and at J to 3 bases, leaving 1 base not matched to a gene. In germline, CDR1 is SGHRS, CDR2 YFSETQ. This CDR3 contains 16 residues. In DNA form, the CDR3 reads TGCGCCAGCAGCTTGGGGGGACTAGCGGGAACAGATACGCAGTATTTT. This translates into CASSLGGLAGTDTQYF.

The chain employs TRBV7-2 and TRBJ1-3; the D gene is possibly TRBD1 (5 bases). V was shortened by 3 bases and J by 2 bases, with 8 bases between the two germline ends. The CDR3 has 14 amino acids. The germline V gene has CDR1 SGHTA and CDR2 FQGNSA. CDR3: CASSFRGAGNTIYF. Written as DNA, the CDR3 is TGTGCCAGCAGCTTCAGAGGGGCTGGAAACACCATATATTTT.

The V gene is TRBV5-1, the J gene TRBJ2-1; TRBD2 aligns across 12 bases. The ends lost 0 bases at V and 5 bases at J; junction bases unmatched: 3. The CDR3 loop spans 16 amino acids. Germline V gene lookup returns CDR1 SGHRS and CDR2 YFSETQ. The CDR3 region has the DNA TGCGCCAGCAGCTTGGCACTAGCGGGGGGCCACAATGAGCAGTTCTTC. It encodes CASSLALAGGHNEQFF.

The genes are TRBV7-6 and TRBJ2-5, with D perhaps TRBD1 (5 bases). CDR3 length equals 13 residues. V lost 3 bases, J lost 4 bases, and 9 bases lay in between. Germline V gene data show CDR1 as SGHVS and CDR2 as FNYEAQ. Written as DNA, the CDR3 is TGTGCCAGCAGCTTGTTAGGGGCAGAGACCCAGTACTTC. Translating it yields CASSLLGAETQYF. Using reference TRBV7-6 and TRBJ2-5 for the parts outside the CDR3, the full variable domain is GAGVSQSPRYKVTKRGQDVALRCDPISGHVSLYWYRQALGQGPEFLTYFNYEAQQDKSGLPNDRFSAERPEGSISTLTIQRTEQRDSAMYRCASSLLGAETQYFGPGTRLLVL.

Only a few counts were recorded for this clone. The chain uses TRBV5-1 and TRBJ1-1; tentative D call: TRBD1 (6 bases). Germline V gives CDR1 SGHRS, CDR2 YFSETQ. V shed 4 bases and J shed 1 base, with 11 bases lying between them. The CDR3 loop spans 14 amino acids. CDR3 region: CASSSQQGNTEAFF. CDR3 bases: TGCGCCAGCAGCAGTCAACAGGGGAACACTGAAGCTTTCTTT.

The chain uses TRBV11-2 and TRBJ2-7; possible D gene TRBD2, 5 bases. Trimming removed 4 bases from V and 11 bases from J, with 12 bases in between. The germline CDR1 and CDR2 sequences are SGHAT and FQNNGV. CDR3 size: 11 residues. The CDR3 sequence: CASSYAGWEYF. The DNA of the CDR3 is TGTGCCAGCAGCTACGCGGGTTGGGAGTACTTC. Variable domain in full (rest from reference TRBV11-2 and TRBJ2-7): EAGVAQSPRYKIIEKRQSVAFWCNPISGHATLYWYQQILGQGPKLLIQFQNNGVVDDSQLPKDRFSAERLKGVDSTLKIQPAKLEDSAVYLCASSYAGWEYFGPGTRLTVT.

V and J are TRBV19 and TRBJ2-5, with a tentative D call TRBD1 (6 bases). The CDR3 runs 14 residues. Per the germline V gene, CDR1 is LNHDA and CDR2 is SQIVND (reference sequence). The germline V and J ends were trimmed by 3 bases and 5 bases, with 13 bases remaining between them. The CDR3 spells CASSMGAGRETQYF. The CDR3 nucleotides read TGTGCCAGTAGTATGGGGGCAGGGCGGGAGACCCAGTACTTC.